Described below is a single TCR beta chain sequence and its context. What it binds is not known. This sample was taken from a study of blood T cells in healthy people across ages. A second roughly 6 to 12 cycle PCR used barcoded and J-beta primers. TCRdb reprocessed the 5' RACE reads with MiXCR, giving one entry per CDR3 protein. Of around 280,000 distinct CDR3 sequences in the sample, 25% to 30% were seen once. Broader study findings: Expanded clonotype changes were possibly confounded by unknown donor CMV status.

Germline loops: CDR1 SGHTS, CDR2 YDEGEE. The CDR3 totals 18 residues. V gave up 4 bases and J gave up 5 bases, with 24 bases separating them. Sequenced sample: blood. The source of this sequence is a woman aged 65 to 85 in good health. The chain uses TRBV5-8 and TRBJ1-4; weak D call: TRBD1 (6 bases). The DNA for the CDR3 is TGTGCCAGCAGCGCCCCGGCCCCATTCAGGGGTCCCAATGAAAAACTGTTTTTT. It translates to CASSAPAPFRGPNEKLFF.